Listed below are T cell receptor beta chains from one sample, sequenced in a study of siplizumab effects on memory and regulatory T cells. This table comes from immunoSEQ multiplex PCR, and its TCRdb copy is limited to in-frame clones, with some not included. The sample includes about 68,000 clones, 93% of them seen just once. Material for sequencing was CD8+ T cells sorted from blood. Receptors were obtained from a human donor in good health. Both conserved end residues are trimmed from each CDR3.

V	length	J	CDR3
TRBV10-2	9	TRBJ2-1	ASSDYFEQF
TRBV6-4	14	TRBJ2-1	ASSDTGTSDYNEQF
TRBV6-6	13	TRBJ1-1	ASSYTLGGSTEAF
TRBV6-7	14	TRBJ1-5	ASKPHQDGSNQPQH
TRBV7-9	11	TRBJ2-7	ASSFAGGYEQY
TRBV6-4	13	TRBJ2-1	ASSETSGGVNEQF
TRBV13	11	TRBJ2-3	ASRRGGTDTQY
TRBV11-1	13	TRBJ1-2	ASSLVSGQDYGYT
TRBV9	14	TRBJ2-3	ASSVESGGAGDTQY
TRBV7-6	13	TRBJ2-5	ASSFLYGVGETQY
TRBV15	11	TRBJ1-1	AAGAGEFTEAF
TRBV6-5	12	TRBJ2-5	ASSHTSGQETQY
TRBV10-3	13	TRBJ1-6	AIRTGERNNSPLH
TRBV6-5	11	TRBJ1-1	ASRLGTDTEAF
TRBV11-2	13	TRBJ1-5	ASSPSGYSNQPQH
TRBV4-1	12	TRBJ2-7	ASSQLGQNNEQY
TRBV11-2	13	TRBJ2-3	ASSLPRGPWDTQY
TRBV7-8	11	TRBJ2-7	ASSSGQSYEQY
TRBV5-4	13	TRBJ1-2	ASSLSRGPYYGYT
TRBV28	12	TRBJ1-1	ASSWRQPNTEAF
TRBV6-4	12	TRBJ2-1	ASSESGDGNEQF
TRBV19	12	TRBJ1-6	ASSIGGGNSPLH